This T cell receptor (beta chain) was sequenced in a study of blood T cell repertoires in COVID-19. The authors' processing: By means of reference gene primer amplification, nucleated cell counts were estimated. The table came from immunoSEQ multiplex PCR; TCRdb's copy has only in-frame clones and leaves some out. V, J and clone size are those of that table, while D and trimming were read from the DNA. Altogether approximately 140,000 clones are present, about 81% being singletons, with the ten largest covering about 18%. J gave up 1 base and V 6 bases, and 8 bases lay outside the gene matches. The germline gives CDR1 SGHRS, CDR2 YFSETQ. The CDR3 is 16 residues long.

The source is a woman of 80 years or more with acute or convalescent COVID-19. Specimen: peripheral blood. The J gene is TRBJ2-1, the V gene TRBV5-1; 9 nucleotides align to TRBD2. Here the CDR3 reads CASNPLAGASYNEQFF. For the CDR3, the DNA is TGCGCCAGCAACCCTTTAGCGGGAGCGTCCTACAATGAGCAGTTCTTC.